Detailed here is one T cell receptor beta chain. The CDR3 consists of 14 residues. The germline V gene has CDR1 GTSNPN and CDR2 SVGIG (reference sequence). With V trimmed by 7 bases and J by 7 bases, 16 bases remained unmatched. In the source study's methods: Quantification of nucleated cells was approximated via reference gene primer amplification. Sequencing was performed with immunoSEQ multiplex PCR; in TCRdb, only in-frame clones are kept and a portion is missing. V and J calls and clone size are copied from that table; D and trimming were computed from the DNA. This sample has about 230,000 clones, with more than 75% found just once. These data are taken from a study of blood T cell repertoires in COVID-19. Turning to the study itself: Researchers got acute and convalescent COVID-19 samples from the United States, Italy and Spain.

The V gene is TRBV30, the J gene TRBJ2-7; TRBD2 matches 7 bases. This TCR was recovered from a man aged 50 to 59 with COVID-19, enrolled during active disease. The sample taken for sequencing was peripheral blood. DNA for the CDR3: TGTGCCTCCACCGAGACTAGCTCTCATACGGAGCAGTACTTC. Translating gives CASTETSSHTEQYF. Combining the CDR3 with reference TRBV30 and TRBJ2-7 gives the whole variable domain SQTIHQWPATLVQPVGSPLSLECTVEGTSNPNLYWYRQAAGRGLQLLFYSVGIGQISSEVPQNLSASRPQDRQFILSSKKLLLSDSGFYLCASTETSSHTEQYFGPGTRLTVT.